This T cell receptor beta chain originates from a study of T cell repertoires in cytomegalovirus infection. Study-level information: Evidence of both CMV infection and a matching HLA type came from public TCR beta signatures.

This clonotype was recorded a few times. Its antigen is as yet unknown. The CDR3 consists of 15 residues. CDR1 is MNHEY, CDR2 SMNVEV, per germline (reference sequence). V lost 1 base to trimming and J lost 2 bases, with 11 bases between them. Using its own MiXCR run on the reads, TCRdb lists one record per CDR3 protein. The sample records some 62,000 distinct CDR3 sequences, 20% to 25% being singletons. Study-wide points: HLA-C-restricted CMV clonotypes gave the most frequent clonotype in two of eight donors. Cumulative frequency of public TCR beta families picked out carriers of CMV plus the relevant HLA.

Sample: CD8+ T cells from cultured PBMCs, taken from culture after CMV antigen stimulation. This TCR came from a human donor in good health (CMV status not recorded). Some clones in this sample may be carry-over from other donors' samples. The V call is TRBV27, the J call TRBJ2-5; perhaps TRBD1 as D (5 bases). In nucleotides, the CDR3 is TGTGCCAGCAGTTTATATCATAGGGGACAAGAGACCCAGTACTTC. Its protein product is CASSLYHRGQETQYF.